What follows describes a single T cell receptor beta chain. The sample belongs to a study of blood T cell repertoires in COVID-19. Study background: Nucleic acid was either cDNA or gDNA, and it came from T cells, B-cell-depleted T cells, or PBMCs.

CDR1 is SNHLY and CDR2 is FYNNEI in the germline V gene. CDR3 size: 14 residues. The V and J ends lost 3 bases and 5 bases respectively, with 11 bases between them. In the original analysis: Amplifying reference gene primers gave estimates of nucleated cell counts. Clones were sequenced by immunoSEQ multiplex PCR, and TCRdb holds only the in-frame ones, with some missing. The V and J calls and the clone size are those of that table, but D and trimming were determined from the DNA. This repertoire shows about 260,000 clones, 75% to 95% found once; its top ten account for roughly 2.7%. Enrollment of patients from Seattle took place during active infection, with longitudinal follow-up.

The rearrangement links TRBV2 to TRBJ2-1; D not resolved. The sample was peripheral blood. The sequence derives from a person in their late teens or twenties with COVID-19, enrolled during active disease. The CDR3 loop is CASSENGAHNEQFF. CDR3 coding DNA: TGTGCCAGCAGTGAGAATGGAGCTCACAATGAGCAGTTCTTC. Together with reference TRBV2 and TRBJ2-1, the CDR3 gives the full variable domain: EPEVTQTPSHQVTQMGQEVILRCVPISNHLYFYWYRQILGQKVEFLVSFYNNEISEKSEIFDDQFSVERPDGSNFTLKIRSTKLEDSAMYFCASSENGAHNEQFFGPGTRLTVL.